Below, 2 T cell receptor beta chains from the same sample are listed, as sequenced in a study of T cell responses to AZD1222 COVID-19 vaccine. Generated by immunoSEQ multiplex PCR, the TCRdb table keeps only in-frame clones and is missing some. The data hold about 190,000 clones, with approximately 90% observed a single time. The source material was peripheral blood, sampled on day 0 of AZD1222 vaccination. Receptors originate from an adult in good health.

This rearrangement joins TRBV14 to TRBJ2-1; 12 bases are shared with TRBD1. Trimming cost V 7 bases and J 8 bases; bases outside gene matches: 6. Germline V CDR1 and CDR2: SGHDN, FVKESK. The CDR3 is 14 residues long. This chain's CDR3 is CASNRDRGLDEQFF. The CDR3 coding sequence is TGTGCCAGCAATCGGGACAGGGGGCTGGATGAGCAGTTCTTC.

CDR3 residues: CASSPGGGQETQYF. The DNA for the CDR3 is TGCGCCAGCAGCCCGGGGGGCGGGCAAGAGACCCAGTACTTC. This chain joins TRBV5-1 and TRBJ2-5; weak D call: TRBD2 (7 bases). Trimming took 4 bases from V and 2 from J, leaving 12 bases between them. The CDR3 consists of 14 residues. CDR1 and CDR2 from the germline V gene are SGHRS and YFSETQ.